The rows below give T cell receptor beta chains drawn from one sample of a study of PD-L1 blockade in urothelial cancer. Here immunoSEQ multiplex PCR was the method, and the copy in TCRdb shows in-frame clones only, minus some. The sample lists some 23,000 clones, approximately 86% occurring once. The material was PBMCs, obtained around atezolizumab (anti-PD-L1) treatment. The receptors were sampled from a man between 65 and 85 years old with urothelial cancer. CDR3s include the opening cysteine and the closing phenylalanine or tryptophan. The order of the fields is D gene, V gene, clone size, J gene, CDR3 DNA, CDR3 protein. A D gene is named only where the DNA matches it firmly. Size values are once, few and many counts, or a class for expanded clones, and some rows have none.

d_gene: .
v_gene: TRBV4-3
abundance: once
j_gene: TRBJ2-7
CDR3nt: TGCGCCAGCAGCCAAGATAACTCCTACTACGAGCAGTACTTC
CDR3aa: CASSQDNSYYEQYF

d_gene: TRBD1
v_gene: TRBV6-6
abundance: .
j_gene: TRBJ1-5
CDR3nt: TGTGCCAGCAGCACACCAACAGGGGGCGGCGGTCAGCCCCAGCATTTT
CDR3aa: CASSTPTGGGGQPQHF

d_gene: .
v_gene: TRBV11-3
abundance: .
j_gene: TRBJ2-2
CDR3nt: TGTGCCAGCAGCTACTACTCGGGGACCGGGGAGCTGTTTTTT
CDR3aa: CASSYYSGTGELFF

d_gene: .
v_gene: TRBV4-1
abundance: .
j_gene: TRBJ2-7
CDR3nt: TGCGCCAGCAGCCAAGATTATCCAGGGCCGTCCTACGAGCAGTACTTC
CDR3aa: CASSQDYPGPSYEQYF

d_gene: .
v_gene: TRBV28
abundance: .
j_gene: TRBJ2-7
CDR3nt: TGTGCCAGCAGTGGAACAGTAACCTACGAGCAGTACTTC
CDR3aa: CASSGTVTYEQYF

d_gene: .
v_gene: TRBV28
abundance: once
j_gene: TRBJ1-1
CDR3nt: TGTGCCAGCAGTTCCAGTCTTGAAGCTTTCTTT
CDR3aa: CASSSSLEAFF

d_gene: .
v_gene: TRBV27
abundance: .
j_gene: TRBJ1-5
CDR3nt: TGTGCCAGCAGTTTAGTCGGAGATCTTAATCAGCCCCAGCATTTT
CDR3aa: CASSLVGDLNQPQHF

d_gene: .
v_gene: TRBV2
abundance: .
j_gene: TRBJ1-2
CDR3nt: TGTGCCAGCAGGGACAGTCAGGACTATGGCTACACCTTC
CDR3aa: CASRDSQDYGYTF

d_gene: .
v_gene: TRBV7-9
abundance: .
j_gene: TRBJ2-1
CDR3nt: TGTGCCAGCAGCCCACCGGGGGGCCGTAACAATGAGCAGTTCTTC
CDR3aa: CASSPPGGRNNEQFF

d_gene: .
v_gene: TRBV7-9
abundance: .
j_gene: TRBJ2-1
CDR3nt: TGTGCCAGCAGCCAACTACTCGGCGGAGACTCCTACAATGAGCAGTTCTTC
CDR3aa: CASSQLLGGDSYNEQFF

d_gene: .
v_gene: TRBV11-2
abundance: .
j_gene: TRBJ1-1
CDR3nt: TGTGCCAGCAGCTTAGATGTAGGACAGCGGGGGGCTTATGAAGCTTTCTTT
CDR3aa: CASSLDVGQRGAYEAFF

d_gene: .
v_gene: TRBV29-1
abundance: .
j_gene: TRBJ1-4
CDR3nt: TGCAGCGTTGTAAGAGCTCTTGATGAAAAACTGTTTTTT
CDR3aa: CSVVRALDEKLFF

d_gene: TRBD2
v_gene: TRBV13
abundance: .
j_gene: TRBJ2-3
CDR3nt: TGTGCCAGCAGCTTAGGGGAGCGGGAGGTTGGCACAGATACGCAGTATTTT
CDR3aa: CASSLGEREVGTDTQYF

d_gene: .
v_gene: TRBV28
abundance: .
j_gene: TRBJ1-2
CDR3nt: TGTGCCAGCAGAACGGGGGGCGCCGCCTATGGCTACACCTTC
CDR3aa: CASRTGGAAYGYTF

d_gene: TRBD1
v_gene: TRBV5-1
abundance: .
j_gene: TRBJ2-7
CDR3nt: TGCGCCAGCAGCTCTACCGGGACAGGGGTCTACGAGCAGTATTTC
CDR3aa: CASSSTGTGVYEQYF

d_gene: TRBD2
v_gene: TRBV6-1
abundance: .
j_gene: TRBJ2-3
CDR3nt: TGTGCCACCCGGACTAGCGGCACAGATACGCAGTATTTT
CDR3aa: CATRTSGTDTQYF

d_gene: .
v_gene: TRBV18
abundance: once
j_gene: TRBJ2-1
CDR3nt: TGTGCCAGCTCGAGGGAGACGTCCTACAATGAGCAGTTCTTC
CDR3aa: CASSRETSYNEQFF

d_gene: TRBD2
v_gene: TRBV9
abundance: few
j_gene: TRBJ2-2
CDR3nt: TGTGCCAGCAGCGTGGGGGGGGACACCGGGGAGCTGTTTTTT
CDR3aa: CASSVGGDTGELFF

d_gene: TRBD1
v_gene: TRBV5-6
abundance: .
j_gene: TRBJ1-4
CDR3nt: TGTGCCAGCAGAAACAGGGGATCAACTAATGAAAAACTGTTTTTT
CDR3aa: CASRNRGSTNEKLFF

d_gene: .
v_gene: TRBV6-5
abundance: .
j_gene: TRBJ2-5
CDR3nt: TGTGCCAGCAGCTCCCGGGAGTACCAAGAGACCCAGTACTTC
CDR3aa: CASSSREYQETQYF

d_gene: .
v_gene: TRBV11-3
abundance: .
j_gene: TRBJ1-1
CDR3nt: TGTGCCAGCAGCTTATATACTTCGAGCACTGAAGCTTTCTTT
CDR3aa: CASSLYTSSTEAFF

d_gene: .
v_gene: TRBV29-1
abundance: .
j_gene: TRBJ1-5
CDR3nt: TGCAGCGCGGCCTCGGGTGCGGGACAGCCCCAGCATTTT
CDR3aa: CSAASGAGQPQHF

d_gene: TRBD2
v_gene: TRBV28
abundance: .
j_gene: TRBJ2-3
CDR3nt: TGTGCCACCCAACCAAACCCGACTAGCGGGGATTCCACAGATACGCAGTATTTT
CDR3aa: CATQPNPTSGDSTDTQYF

d_gene: .
v_gene: TRBV19
abundance: once
j_gene: TRBJ1-2
CDR3nt: TGTGCCAGTAGTCCGACCGCAGGTAGCGATGGCTACACCTTC
CDR3aa: CASSPTAGSDGYTF

d_gene: TRBD2
v_gene: TRBV7-8
abundance: .
j_gene: TRBJ2-3
CDR3nt: TGTGCCAGCAGCTTAGCCCGCGGGGTAGCGGGGTTCTATTTT
CDR3aa: CASSLARGVAGFYF

d_gene: .
v_gene: TRBV5-8
abundance: .
j_gene: TRBJ1-2
CDR3nt: TGTGCCAGCAGCTTGGGGGCACCCAAGAACACCTTC
CDR3aa: CASSLGAPKNTF

d_gene: .
v_gene: TRBV15
abundance: .
j_gene: TRBJ1-2
CDR3nt: TGTGCCACCAGCAGAGATCTGGCTGACTATGGCTACACCTTC
CDR3aa: CATSRDLADYGYTF

d_gene: .
v_gene: TRBV11-3
abundance: .
j_gene: TRBJ1-1
CDR3nt: TGTGCCAGCAGCTTTTCAACTGAAGCTTTCTTT
CDR3aa: CASSFSTEAFF

d_gene: TRBD2
v_gene: TRBV9
abundance: .
j_gene: TRBJ2-5
CDR3nt: TGTGCCAGCAGCGTGACTAGCGGGGGGGAGACCCAGTACTTC
CDR3aa: CASSVTSGGETQYF

d_gene: TRBD1
v_gene: TRBV27
abundance: .
j_gene: TRBJ1-4
CDR3nt: TGTGCCACTTCCGTGGGGACAGGGCTTAATGAAAAACTGTTTTTT
CDR3aa: CATSVGTGLNEKLFF

d_gene: .
v_gene: TRBV5-6
abundance: .
j_gene: TRBJ2-5
CDR3nt: TGTGCCAGCAGCTTGGTTACAGGGATCGAGACCCAGTACTTC
CDR3aa: CASSLVTGIETQYF

d_gene: TRBD2
v_gene: TRBV7-8
abundance: .
j_gene: TRBJ2-1
CDR3nt: TGTGCCAGCAGCAACATAGCGGGCCCGACCTACAATGAGCAGTTCTTC
CDR3aa: CASSNIAGPTYNEQFF

d_gene: TRBD1
v_gene: TRBV7-2
abundance: .
j_gene: TRBJ2-3
CDR3nt: TGTGCCAGCAGCTTTCCAGGGGGCCCAGATACGCAGTATTTT
CDR3aa: CASSFPGGPDTQYF

d_gene: TRBD1
v_gene: TRBV10-1
abundance: .
j_gene: TRBJ1-2
CDR3nt: TGCGCCAGCAGTGAGCGAGGGACAGCTAACTATGGCTACACCTTC
CDR3aa: CASSERGTANYGYTF

d_gene: .
v_gene: TRBV9
abundance: .
j_gene: TRBJ2-1
CDR3nt: TGTGCCAGCAGCGTTGGGGGAGCGGGTTACAATGAGCAGTTCTTC
CDR3aa: CASSVGGAGYNEQFF

d_gene: .
v_gene: TRBV5-4
abundance: once
j_gene: TRBJ2-1
CDR3nt: TGTGCCAGCAGCTTGGCCGGCGGCAATGAGCAGTTCTTC
CDR3aa: CASSLAGGNEQFF

d_gene: .
v_gene: TRBV6-6
abundance: .
j_gene: TRBJ2-5
CDR3nt: TGTGCCAGCAGTTACCCCACAGGGCTAGAGACCCAGTACTTC
CDR3aa: CASSYPTGLETQYF